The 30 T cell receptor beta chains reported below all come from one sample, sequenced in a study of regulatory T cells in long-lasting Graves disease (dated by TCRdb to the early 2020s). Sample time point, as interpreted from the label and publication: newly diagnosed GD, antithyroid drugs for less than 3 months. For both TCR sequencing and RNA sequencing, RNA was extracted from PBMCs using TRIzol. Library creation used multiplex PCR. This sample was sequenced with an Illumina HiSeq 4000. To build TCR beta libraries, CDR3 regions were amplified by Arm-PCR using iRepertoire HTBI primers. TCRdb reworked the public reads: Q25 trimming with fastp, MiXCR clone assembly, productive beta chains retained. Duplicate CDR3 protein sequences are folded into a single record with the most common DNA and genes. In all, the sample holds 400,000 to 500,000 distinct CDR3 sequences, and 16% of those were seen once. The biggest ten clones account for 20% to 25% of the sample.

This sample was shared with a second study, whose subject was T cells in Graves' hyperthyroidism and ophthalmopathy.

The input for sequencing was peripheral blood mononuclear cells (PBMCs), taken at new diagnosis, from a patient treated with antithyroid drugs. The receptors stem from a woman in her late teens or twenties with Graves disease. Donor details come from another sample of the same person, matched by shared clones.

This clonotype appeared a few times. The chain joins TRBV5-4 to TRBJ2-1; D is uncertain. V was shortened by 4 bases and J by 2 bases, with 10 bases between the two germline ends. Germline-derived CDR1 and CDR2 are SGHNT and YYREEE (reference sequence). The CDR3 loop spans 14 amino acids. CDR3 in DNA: TGTGCCAGCAGCCCCGACCCCACCTACAATGAGCAGTTCTTC. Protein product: CASSPDPTYNEQFF.

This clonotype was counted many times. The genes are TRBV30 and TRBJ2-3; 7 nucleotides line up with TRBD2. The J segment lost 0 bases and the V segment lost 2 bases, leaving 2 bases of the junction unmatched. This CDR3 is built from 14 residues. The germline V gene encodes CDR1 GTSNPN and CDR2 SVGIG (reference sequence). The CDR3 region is CAWSKLASTDTQYF. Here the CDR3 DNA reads TGTGCCTGGAGTAAACTAGCGAGCACAGATACGCAGTATTTT.

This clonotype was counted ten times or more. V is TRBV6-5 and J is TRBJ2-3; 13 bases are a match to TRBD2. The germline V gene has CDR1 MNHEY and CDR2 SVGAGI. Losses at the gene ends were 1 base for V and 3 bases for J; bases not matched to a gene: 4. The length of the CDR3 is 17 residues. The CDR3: CASSYLTSGRRTDTQYF. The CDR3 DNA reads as TGTGCCAGCAGTTACTTGACTAGCGGGAGGAGGACAGATACGCAGTATTTT.

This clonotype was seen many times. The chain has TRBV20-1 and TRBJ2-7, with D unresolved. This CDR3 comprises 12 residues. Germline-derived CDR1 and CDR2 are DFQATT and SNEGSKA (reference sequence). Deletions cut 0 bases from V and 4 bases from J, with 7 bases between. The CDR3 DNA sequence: TGCAGTGCTAGAGATGTAGGGTACGAGCAGTACTTC. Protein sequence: CSARDVGYEQYF.

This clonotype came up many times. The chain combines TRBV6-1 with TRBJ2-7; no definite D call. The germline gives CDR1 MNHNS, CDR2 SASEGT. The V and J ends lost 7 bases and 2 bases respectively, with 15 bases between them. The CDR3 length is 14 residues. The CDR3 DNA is TGTGCCAGCAATCCCTCCGGCGGTCCCTACGAGCAGTACTTC. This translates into CASNPSGGPYEQYF.

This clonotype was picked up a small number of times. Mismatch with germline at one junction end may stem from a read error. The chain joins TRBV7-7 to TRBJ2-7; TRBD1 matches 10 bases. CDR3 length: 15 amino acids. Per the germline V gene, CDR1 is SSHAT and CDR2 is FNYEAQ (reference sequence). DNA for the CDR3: TGTGCTAGCAGCTCTGACAGGGGGCCGTCCTACGAGCAGTACTTC. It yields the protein CASSSDRGPSYEQYF.

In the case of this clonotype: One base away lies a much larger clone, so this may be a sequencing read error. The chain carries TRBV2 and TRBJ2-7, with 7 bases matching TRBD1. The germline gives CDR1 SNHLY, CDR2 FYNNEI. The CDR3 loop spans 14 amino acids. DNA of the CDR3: TGTGCCAGCAAAACCGGGACAGAAACCTACGATCAGTACTTC. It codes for CASKTGTETYDQYF.

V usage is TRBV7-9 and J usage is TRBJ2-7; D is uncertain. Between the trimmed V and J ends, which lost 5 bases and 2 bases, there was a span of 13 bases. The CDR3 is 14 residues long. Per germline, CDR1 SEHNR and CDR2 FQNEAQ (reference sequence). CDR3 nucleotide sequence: TGTGCCAGCAGCCCTCCTGGTGGGGCCTACGAGCAGTACTTC. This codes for CASSPPGGAYEQYF.

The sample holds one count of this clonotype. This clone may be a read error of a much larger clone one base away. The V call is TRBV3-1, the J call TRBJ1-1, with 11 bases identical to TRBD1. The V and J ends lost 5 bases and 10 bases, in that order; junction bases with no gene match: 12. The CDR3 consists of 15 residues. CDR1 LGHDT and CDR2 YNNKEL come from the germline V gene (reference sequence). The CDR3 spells CASSTRDRGVPVAFF. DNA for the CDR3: TGTGCCAGCAGCACCAGGGACAGGGGGGTTCCTGTAGCTTTCTTT. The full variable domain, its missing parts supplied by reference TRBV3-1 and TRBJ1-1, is DTAVSQTPKYLVTQMGNDKSIKCEQNLGHDTMYWYKQDSKKFLKIMFSYNNKELIINETVPNRFSPKSPDKAHLNLHINSLELGDSAVYFCASSTRDRGVPVAFFGQGTRLTVV.

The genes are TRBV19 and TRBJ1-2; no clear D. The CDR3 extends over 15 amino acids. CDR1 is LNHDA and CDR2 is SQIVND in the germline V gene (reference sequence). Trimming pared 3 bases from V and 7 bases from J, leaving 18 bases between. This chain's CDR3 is CASSILDALVVGYTF. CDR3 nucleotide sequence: TGTGCCAGTAGTATCCTCGACGCCCTGGTAGTTGGCTACACCTTC.

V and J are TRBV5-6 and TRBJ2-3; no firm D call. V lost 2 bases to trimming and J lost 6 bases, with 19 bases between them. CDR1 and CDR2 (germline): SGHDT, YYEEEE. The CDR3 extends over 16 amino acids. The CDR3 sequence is CASSFLVPPELDTQYF. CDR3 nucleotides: TGTGCCAGCAGCTTCTTGGTCCCACCTGAACTGGATACGCAGTATTTT.

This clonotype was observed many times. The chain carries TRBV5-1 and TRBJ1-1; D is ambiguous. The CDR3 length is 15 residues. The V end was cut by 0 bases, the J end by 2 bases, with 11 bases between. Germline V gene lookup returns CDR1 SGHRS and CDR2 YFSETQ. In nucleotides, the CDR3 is TGCGCCAGCAGCTTGGTATTAGTATTTAACACTGAAGCTTTCTTT. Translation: CASSLVLVFNTEAFF.

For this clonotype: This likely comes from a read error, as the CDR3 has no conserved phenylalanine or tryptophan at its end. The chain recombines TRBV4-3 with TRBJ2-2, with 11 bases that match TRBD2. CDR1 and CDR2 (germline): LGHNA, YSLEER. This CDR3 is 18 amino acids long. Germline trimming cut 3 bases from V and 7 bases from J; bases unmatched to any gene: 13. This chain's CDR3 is CASSHSLAASGRIGELFL. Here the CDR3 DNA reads TGCGCCAGCAGCCATTCCCTGGCGGCTAGCGGGAGGATCGGGGAGCTGTTTTTG.

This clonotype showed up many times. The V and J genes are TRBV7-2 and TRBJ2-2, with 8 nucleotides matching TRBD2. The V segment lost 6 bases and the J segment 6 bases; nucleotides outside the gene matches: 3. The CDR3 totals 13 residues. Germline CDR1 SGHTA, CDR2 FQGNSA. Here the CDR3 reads CASRAGGPGELFF. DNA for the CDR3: TGTGCCAGCAGGGCGGGAGGCCCCGGGGAGCTGTTTTTT.

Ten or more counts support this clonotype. CDR3: CASSLWEVLAGVSEQYF. For the CDR3, the DNA is TGTGCCAGCAGCTTATGGGAAGTTCTAGCGGGAGTTAGCGAGCAGTACTTC. The chain has TRBV7-8 and TRBJ2-7; 10 bases are a match to TRBD2. J was trimmed by 6 bases and V by 2 bases; bases with no gene match: 13. CDR3 length: 17 residues. Germline CDR1 SGHVS, CDR2 FQNEAQ.

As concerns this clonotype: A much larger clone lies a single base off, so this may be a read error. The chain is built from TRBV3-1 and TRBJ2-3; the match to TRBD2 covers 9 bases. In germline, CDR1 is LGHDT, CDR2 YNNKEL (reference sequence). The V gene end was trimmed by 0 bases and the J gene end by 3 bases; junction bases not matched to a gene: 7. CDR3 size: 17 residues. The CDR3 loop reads CASSQDLAGGQTDTQYF. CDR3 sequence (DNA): TGTGCCAGCAGCCAAGACTTGGCGGGAGGGCAAACAGATACGCAGTATTTT.

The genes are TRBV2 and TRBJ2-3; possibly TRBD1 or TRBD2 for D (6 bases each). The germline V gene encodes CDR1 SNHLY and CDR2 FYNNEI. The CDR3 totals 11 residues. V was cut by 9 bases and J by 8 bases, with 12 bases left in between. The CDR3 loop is CARAEGGTQYF. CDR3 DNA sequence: TGTGCCAGGGCCGAGGGGGGTACGCAGTATTTT.

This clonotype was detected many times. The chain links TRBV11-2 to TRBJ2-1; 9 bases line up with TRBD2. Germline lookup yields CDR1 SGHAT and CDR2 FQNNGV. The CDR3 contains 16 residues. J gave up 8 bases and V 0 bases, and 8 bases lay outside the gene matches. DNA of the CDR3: TGTGCCAGCAGCTTAGATAGCAGCGGGAGGCTGTATGAGCAGTTCTTC. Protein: CASSLDSSGRLYEQFF.

CDR3 residues: CASSATGWNEKLFF. The CDR3 DNA is TGTGCCAGCAGTGCGACAGGGTGGAATGAAAAACTGTTTTTT. The chain links TRBV6-1 to TRBJ1-4, with TRBD1 matching 7 bases. Trimming took 4 bases from V and 5 from J; bases not matched to a gene: 4. The CDR3 totals 14 residues. Germline CDR1 is MNHNS and CDR2 is SASEGT.

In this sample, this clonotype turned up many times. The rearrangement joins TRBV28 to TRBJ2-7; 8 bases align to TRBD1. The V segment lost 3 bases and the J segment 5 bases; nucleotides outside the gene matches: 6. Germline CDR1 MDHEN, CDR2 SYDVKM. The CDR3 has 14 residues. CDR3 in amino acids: CASSFGTGTHEQYF. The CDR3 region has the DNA TGTGCCAGCAGTTTTGGGACAGGTACCCACGAGCAGTACTTC.

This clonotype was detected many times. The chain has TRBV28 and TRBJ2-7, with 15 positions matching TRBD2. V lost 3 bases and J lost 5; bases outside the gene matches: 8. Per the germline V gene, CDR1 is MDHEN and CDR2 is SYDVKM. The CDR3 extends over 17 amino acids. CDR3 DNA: TGTGCCAGCAGTTTCGGACTAGCGGGAGGGCCCTCGAACGAGCAGTACTTC. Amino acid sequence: CASSFGLAGGPSNEQYF.

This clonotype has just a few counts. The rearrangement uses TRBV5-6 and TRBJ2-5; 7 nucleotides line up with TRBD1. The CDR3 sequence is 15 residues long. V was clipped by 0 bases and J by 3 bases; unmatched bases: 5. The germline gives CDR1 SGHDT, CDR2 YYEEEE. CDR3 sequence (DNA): TGTGCCAGCAGCTTGGTCCCGGGGACAGAAGAGACCCAGTACTTC. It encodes CASSLVPGTEETQYF. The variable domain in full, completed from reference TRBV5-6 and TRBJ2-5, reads DAGVTQSPTHLIKTRGQQVTLRCSPKSGHDTVSWYQQALGQGPQFIFQYYEEEERQRGNFPDRFSGHQFPNYSSELNVNALLLGDSALYLCASSLVPGTEETQYFGPGTRLLVL.

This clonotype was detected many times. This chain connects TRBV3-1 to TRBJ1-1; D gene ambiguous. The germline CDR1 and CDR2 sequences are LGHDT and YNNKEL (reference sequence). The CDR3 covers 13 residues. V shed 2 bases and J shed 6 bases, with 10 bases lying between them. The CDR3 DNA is TGTGCCAGCAGCCAACTGAGAGTGGCTGAAGCTTTCTTT. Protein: CASSQLRVAEAFF.

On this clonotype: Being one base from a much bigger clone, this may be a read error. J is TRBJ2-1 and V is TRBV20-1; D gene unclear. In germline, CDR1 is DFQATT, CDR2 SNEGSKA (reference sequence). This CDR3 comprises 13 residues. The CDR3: CSVRPVSYNEQFF. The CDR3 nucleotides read TGCAGTGTTAGACCGGTTAGCTACAATGAGCAGTTCTTC.

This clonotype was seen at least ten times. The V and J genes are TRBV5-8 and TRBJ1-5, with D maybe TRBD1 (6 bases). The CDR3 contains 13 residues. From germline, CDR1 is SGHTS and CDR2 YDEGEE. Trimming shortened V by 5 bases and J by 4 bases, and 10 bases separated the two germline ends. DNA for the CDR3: TGTGCCAGCAGGGCCGGACAGAATCAGCCCCAGCATTTT. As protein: CASRAGQNQPQHF.

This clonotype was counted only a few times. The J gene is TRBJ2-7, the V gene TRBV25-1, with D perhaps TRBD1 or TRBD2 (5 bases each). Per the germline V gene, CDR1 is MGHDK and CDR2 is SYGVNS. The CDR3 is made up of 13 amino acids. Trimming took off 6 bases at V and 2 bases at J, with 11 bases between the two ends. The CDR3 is CASSGDGTYEQYF. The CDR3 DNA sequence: TGTGCCAGCAGCGGGGACGGAACCTACGAGCAGTACTTC.

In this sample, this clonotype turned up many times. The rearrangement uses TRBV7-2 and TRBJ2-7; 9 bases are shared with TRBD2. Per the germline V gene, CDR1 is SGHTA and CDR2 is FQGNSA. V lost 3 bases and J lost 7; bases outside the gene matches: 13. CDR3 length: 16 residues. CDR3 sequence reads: CASSLPALAGTREQYF. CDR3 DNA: TGTGCCAGCAGCTTGCCCGCTCTAGCGGGAACGAGAGAGCAGTACTTC. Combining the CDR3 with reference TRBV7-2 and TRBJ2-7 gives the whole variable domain GAGVSQSPSNKVTEKGKDVELRCDPISGHTALYWYRQSLGQGLEFLIYFQGNSAPDKSGLPSDRFSAERTGGSVSTLTIQRTQQEDSAVYLCASSLPALAGTREQYFGPGTRLTVT.

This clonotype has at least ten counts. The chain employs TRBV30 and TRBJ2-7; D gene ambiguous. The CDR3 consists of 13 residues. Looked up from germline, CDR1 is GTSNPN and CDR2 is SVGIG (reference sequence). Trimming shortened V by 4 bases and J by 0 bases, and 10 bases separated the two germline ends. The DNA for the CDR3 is TGTGCCTGGACGGCTGGGCGCTCCTACGAGCAGTACTTC. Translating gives CAWTAGRSYEQYF.

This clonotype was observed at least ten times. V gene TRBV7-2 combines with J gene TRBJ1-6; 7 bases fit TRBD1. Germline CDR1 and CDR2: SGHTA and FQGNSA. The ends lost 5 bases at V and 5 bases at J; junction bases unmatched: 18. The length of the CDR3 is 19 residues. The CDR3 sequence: CASSKGRGAGTANNSPLHF. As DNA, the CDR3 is TGTGCCAGCAGCAAAGGCAGGGGCGCAGGGACAGCCAATAATTCACCCCTCCACTTT.

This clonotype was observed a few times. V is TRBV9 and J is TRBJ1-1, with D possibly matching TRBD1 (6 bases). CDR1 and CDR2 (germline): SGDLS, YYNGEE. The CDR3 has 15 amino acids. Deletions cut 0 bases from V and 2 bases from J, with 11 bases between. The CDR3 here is CASSVVQGKNTEAFF. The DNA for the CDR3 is TGTGCCAGCAGCGTAGTACAGGGTAAAAACACTGAAGCTTTCTTT.